The 20 T cell receptor beta chains reported below all come from one sample, sequenced in a study of blood T cell repertoires in COVID-19. Only in-frame clones appear in the TCRdb table, and some are missing; sequencing was by immunoSEQ multiplex PCR. The repertoire holds about 370,000 clones, with around 92% as singletons. Sequenced sample: PBMCs or T cells enriched from blood (not recorded which). All receptors derive from a woman in her twenties or thirties who had recovered from COVID-19.

The chain links TRBV7-2 to TRBJ2-2, with D tentatively TRBD2 (5 bases). The CDR3 is 16 residues long. Germline V lookup: CDR1 SGHTA, CDR2 FQGNSA. Deletions cut 5 bases from V and 1 base from J, with 14 bases between. The CDR3 reads CASSTRIGGNTGELFF. In DNA form, the CDR3 reads TGTGCCAGCAGCACCCGTATCGGAGGGAACACCGGGGAGCTGTTTTTT.

The rearrangement links TRBV7-2 to TRBJ2-5; 7 bases align to TRBD1. Germline CDR1 SGHTA, CDR2 FQGNSA. There are 15 residues in the CDR3. The V segment lost 5 bases and the J segment 0 bases; nucleotides outside the gene matches: 6. DNA of the CDR3: TGTGCCAGCAGCCAGCGACAGGGATACCAAGAGACCCAGTACTTC. Protein: CASSQRQGYQETQYF.

This clone was picked up one time. The chain recombines TRBV24-1 with TRBJ2-1, with TRBD1 matching 8 bases. This CDR3 is built from 19 residues. Germline trimming cut 2 bases from V and 4 bases from J; bases unmatched to any gene: 15. CDR1 is KGHDR, CDR2 SFDVKD, per germline. The CDR3 loop reads CATSDSTPARGLGYNEQFF. CDR3 in DNA: TGTGCCACCAGTGATTCGACCCCGGCCAGGGGGCTGGGATACAATGAGCAGTTCTTC.

This rearrangement joins TRBV19 to TRBJ1-1; no firm D call. The CDR3 extends over 16 amino acids. Trimming took off 4 bases at V and 1 base at J, with 16 bases between the two ends. Germline CDR1 is LNHDA and CDR2 is SQIVND (reference sequence). CDR3 amino acids: CASSTTRGRRNTEAFF. In DNA, the CDR3 is TGTGCCAGTAGTACAACACGGGGTCGGAGGAACACTGAAGCTTTCTTT.

The chain's CDR3 is CASSQVPLGWGADTGELFF. The DNA of the CDR3 is TGTGCCAGCAGCCAAGTCCCCCTAGGTTGGGGAGCGGACACCGGGGAGCTGTTTTTT. This chain joins TRBV3-1 (or the pseudogene TRBV3-2) and TRBJ2-2; weak D call: TRBD2 (5 bases). This CDR3 has 19 amino acids. The V gene lost 1 base and the J gene lost 3 bases, with 21 bases spanning the gap. CDR1 LGHDT and CDR2 YNNKEL come from the germline V gene (reference sequence).

The chain links TRBV7-9 to TRBJ2-7; 11 positions match TRBD1. Germline-derived CDR1 and CDR2 are SEHNR and FQNEAQ (reference sequence). Trimming removed 3 bases from V and 7 bases from J; junction bases left unmatched: 8. This CDR3 has 15 amino acids. The CDR3 region has the DNA TGTGCCAGCAGCTTCTCCGGGACAGGGGGTGTGGAGCAGTACTTC. It specifies CASSFSGTGGVEQYF.

The rearrangement joins TRBV18 to TRBJ1-1, with TRBD1 matching 7 bases. V lost 4 bases to trimming and J lost 0 bases; unmatched junction nucleotides: 11. Germline CDR1 and CDR2: KGHSH and LQKENI. The CDR3 has 17 residues. CDR3 residues: CASSRGRDRWMNTEAFF. DNA of the CDR3: TGTGCCAGCTCACGAGGCCGGGACAGATGGATGAACACTGAAGCTTTCTTT.

The chain has TRBV19 and TRBJ1-1; unclear D gene. V lost 7 bases and J 1 base, leaving 13 bases between the germline ends. CDR3 length equals 14 residues. In germline, CDR1 is LNHDA, CDR2 SQIVND (reference sequence). The CDR3 is CASTSQAPNTEAFF. Written as DNA, the CDR3 is TGTGCCAGTACGAGCCAGGCCCCGAACACTGAAGCTTTCTTT.

A single count supports this clone. This chain uses TRBV7-9 with TRBJ1-1; D is unresolved. CDR1 is SEHNR, CDR2 FQNEAQ, per germline (reference sequence). This CDR3 region has 14 residues. Deletions cut 2 bases from V and 3 bases from J, with 10 bases between. For the CDR3, the DNA is TGTGCCAGCAGCTTATCCGGGAGTGACACTGAAGCTTTCTTT. Translated: CASSLSGSDTEAFF.

The chain recombines TRBV10-1 with TRBJ2-1; D remains ambiguous. Germline CDR1 is WNHNN and CDR2 is SYGVQD (reference sequence). The CDR3 is made up of 9 amino acids. V was shortened by 5 bases and J by 15 bases, with 8 bases between the two germline ends. DNA for the CDR3: TGCGCCAGCAGTCACTATTCGTTCTTC. Protein: CASSHYSFF.

The chain carries TRBV7-3 and TRBJ1-2; the match to TRBD1 covers 7 bases. The CDR3 is 13 residues long. Unmatched junction bases numbered 6, after V lost 6 bases and J lost 5 bases. Germline CDR1 SGHTA, CDR2 FQGTGA. The CDR3 bases are TGTGCCAGCAGTTCGACAGGGATGTATGGCTACACCTTC. It yields the protein CASSSTGMYGYTF.

The rearrangement joins TRBV4-2 to TRBJ2-7; D is unclear. CDR1 is LGHNA and CDR2 is YNFKEQ in the germline V gene. Trimming left V 4 bases short and J 3 bases short, with 13 bases between. The CDR3 loop spans 14 amino acids. The CDR3 spells CASSPLSSDYEQYF. For the CDR3, the DNA is TGTGCCAGCAGCCCGTTATCCAGCGACTACGAGCAGTACTTC.

The rearrangement uses TRBV6-4 and TRBJ2-7; TRBD2 agrees at 7 bases. Germline assignment: CDR1 MRHNA and CDR2 SNTAGT. Losses at the gene ends were 6 bases for V and 1 base for J; bases not matched to a gene: 6. The CDR3 runs to 14 residues. CDR3 residues: CASSREAGSYEQYF. CDR3 nucleotide sequence: TGTGCCAGCAGCCGAGAAGCGGGGTCCTACGAGCAGTACTTC.

The J gene is TRBJ1-4, the V gene TRBV14, with D possibly TRBD1 on 6 matching bases. The CDR3 has 15 amino acids. Deletions cut 3 bases from V and 2 bases from J, with 10 bases between. Germline CDR1 and CDR2: SGHDN and FVKESK. This CDR3 reads CASSQPGVTNEKLFF. In DNA, the CDR3 is TGTGCCAGCAGCCAGCCAGGGGTTACTAATGAAAAACTGTTTTTT.

The chain combines TRBV18 with TRBJ1-5; 9 bases are shared with TRBD1. Germline CDR1 is KGHSH and CDR2 is LQKENI. Trimming at V came to 5 bases and at J to 2 bases, leaving 4 bases not matched to a gene. The CDR3 is made up of 15 amino acids. The CDR3: CASSGTGLGNQPQHF. The CDR3 DNA sequence: TGTGCCAGCTCAGGGACAGGGCTCGGCAATCAGCCCCAGCATTTT.

Points on this clone: Compared with germline, one end of the junction differs, possibly owing to a read error. The chain is built from TRBV29-1 and TRBJ1-1; D unclear. The CDR3 loop spans 13 amino acids. Germline V gene lookup returns CDR1 SQVTM and CDR2 ANQGSEA. CDR3 in amino acids: CSVEVSENTEAFF. CDR3 bases: TGCAGCGTCGAAGTCAGCGAGAACACTGAAGCTTTCTTT.

The V gene is TRBV7-2, the J gene TRBJ2-7; no reliable D call. Germline V gives CDR1 SGHTA, CDR2 FQGNSA. Deletions cut 1 base from V and 6 bases from J, with 10 bases between. The CDR3 runs to 13 residues. CDR3 nucleotides: TGTGCCAGCAGCTTAGTTACGTTGGCCGAGCAGTACTTC. As protein: CASSLVTLAEQYF.

The chain combines TRBV2 with TRBJ2-7, with D tentatively TRBD1 (6 bases). Looked up from germline, CDR1 is SNHLY and CDR2 is FYNNEI. The CDR3 extends over 12 amino acids. Deletions cut 6 bases from V and 6 bases from J, with 12 bases between. The CDR3 reads CASRETGSEQYF. CDR3 DNA: TGTGCCAGCAGAGAAACAGGGTCCGAGCAGTACTTC.

This clone was detected once. This rearrangement joins TRBV29-1 to TRBJ2-7, with 7 positions matching TRBD2. The J segment lost 6 bases and the V segment lost 4 bases, leaving 15 bases of the junction unmatched. The CDR3 length is 15 residues. Germline V gene data show CDR1 as SQVTM and CDR2 as ANQGSEA. The CDR3 reads CSVAPLVAGATEQYF. DNA of the CDR3: TGCAGCGTTGCCCCATTAGTGGCGGGAGCGACCGAGCAGTACTTC.

The V gene is TRBV6-5, the J gene TRBJ1-6; the match to TRBD1 covers 10 bases. Germline V lookup: CDR1 MNHEY, CDR2 SVGAGI. The CDR3 totals 15 residues. The V and J ends lost 0 bases and 10 bases, in that order; junction bases with no gene match: 3. The CDR3 sequence: CASSYSRDRGSPLHF. In nucleotides, the CDR3 is TGTGCCAGCAGTTACTCGCGGGACAGGGGATCACCCCTCCACTTT.